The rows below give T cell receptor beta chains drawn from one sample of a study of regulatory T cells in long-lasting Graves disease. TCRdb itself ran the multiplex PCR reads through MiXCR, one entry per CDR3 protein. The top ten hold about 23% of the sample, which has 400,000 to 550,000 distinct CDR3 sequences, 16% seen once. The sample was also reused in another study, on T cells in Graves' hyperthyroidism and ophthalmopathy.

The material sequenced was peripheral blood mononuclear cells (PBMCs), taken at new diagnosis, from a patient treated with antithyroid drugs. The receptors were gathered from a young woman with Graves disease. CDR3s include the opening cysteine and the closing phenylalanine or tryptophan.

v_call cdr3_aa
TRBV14 CASSPGTGGISPLHF
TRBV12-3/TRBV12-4 CACRGAPNTGELFF
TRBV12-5 CASGFGGGETQYF
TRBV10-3 CATQLLGSYNEQFF
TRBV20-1 CSARRGLAGKSYNEQFF
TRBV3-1 CASSQDRWRTYEQYF
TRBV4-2 CASSQDQISPLHF
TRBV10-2 CPSSESETGGASPYGYTF
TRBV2 CASSEAVVAGVNSYNEQFF
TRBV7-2 CASSFFGVAETQYF
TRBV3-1 CASSLRLAKNIQYF
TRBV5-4 CASSLDVPYGYTF
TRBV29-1 CSAGTGFGYTF
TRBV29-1 CSVRWGANYEQYF
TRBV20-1 CSARPSGYNEQFF
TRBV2 CASLGLAAANEQFF
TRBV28 CASPPPGQGNLETQYF
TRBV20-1 CSARKPGQAYNEQFF
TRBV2 CASSKRGSSYNEQFF
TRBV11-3 CASSLLTTSNEQFF
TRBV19 CASSLNLGQPGETQYF
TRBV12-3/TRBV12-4 CASSLAAGRGLAGGRPYEQYF
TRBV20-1 CSARVVDRGNSPLHF
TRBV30 CAWSVFPPRGLAGRTDTQYF
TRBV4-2 CASSHSRGQDTEAFF
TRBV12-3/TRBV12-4 CASTPPSNQPQHF
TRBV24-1 CATSDPFGREGRDTQYF
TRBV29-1 CSASTTYEQYF
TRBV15 CATSRVGESGELFF
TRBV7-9 CASSLWGVNSYNEQFF
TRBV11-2 CASSGRDRGYNEQFF
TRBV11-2 CASSLESDRYNEQFF
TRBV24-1 CATSDPEGRPVLRGADTQYF
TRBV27 CASSLVRFGIDTQYF
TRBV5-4 CASTQAGGVTGELFF
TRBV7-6 CASSLGGQDFYGYTF
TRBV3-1 CASSQTGVRETQYF
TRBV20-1 CSARDRASGRTDTQYF
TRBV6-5 CASSYSAGDQETQYF
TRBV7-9 CASSVVGVSDTQYF
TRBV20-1 CSGRPGLIYEQYF
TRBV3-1 CASSQQGANTEAFF
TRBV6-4 CASGYSSLISGANVLTF
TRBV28 CASIGLETGGTEAFF
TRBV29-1 CSVEKSGGQETQYF
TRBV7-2 CASSYRTPRAGYGYTF
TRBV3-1 CASSPFPGGEQYF
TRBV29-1 CSVRLAVSPDTQYF
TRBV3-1 CASRDRGLETQYF
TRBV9 CASSVEDSGGTDTQYF
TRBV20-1 CSARDFSSYEQYF
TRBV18 CASSPTLAATYEQYF
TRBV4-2 CASSPGYLDTTEAFF
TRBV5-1 CASGTGSVASEKLFF